This T cell receptor (beta chain) was captured by sequencing in a study of cytomegalovirus exposure and HLA in healthy donors. Primers: 60 Vbeta forward and 13 Jbeta reverse. Repertoires were generated with immunoSEQ multiplex PCR, while TCRdb's copy carries only in-frame clones and drops some. The profile shows 100,000 to 150,000 clones, about 74% of them singletons. This CDR3 has 15 amino acids. Trimming removed 3 bases from V and 2 bases from J, with 11 bases in between. Germline V lookup: CDR1 LNHDA, CDR2 SQIVND (reference sequence). The TCR originated in a woman aged 45-65 years in good health and CMV-seropositive. The rearrangement uses TRBV19 and TRBJ1-3, with TRBD1 as a possible D gene (5 bases). Sequenced input: PBMCs. The CDR3 reads CASSMEGIAGNTIYF. The CDR3 nucleotides read TGTGCCAGTAGTATGGAGGGGATAGCTGGAAACACCATATATTTT. Full variable domain (missing parts from reference TRBV19 and TRBJ1-3): DGGITQSPKYLFRKEGQNVTLSCEQNLNHDAMYWYRQDPGQGLRLIYYSQIVNDFQKGDIAEGYSVSREKKESFPLTVTSAQKNPTAFYLCASSMEGIAGNTIYFGEGSWLTVV.